A single sample is the source of the 18 T cell receptor beta chains below, sequenced in a study of cytomegalovirus exposure and HLA in healthy donors. Repertoires were generated with immunoSEQ multiplex PCR, while TCRdb's copy carries only in-frame clones and drops some. The sample holds roughly 230,000 clones, about 90% seen once. The sequenced material came from PBMCs. Receptors originate from a woman under 40 in good health and CMV-seronegative.

V gene TRBV27 combines with J gene TRBJ2-7; 8 nucleotides agree with TRBD2. Per the germline V gene, CDR1 is MNHEY and CDR2 is SMNVEV (reference sequence). The V gene end was trimmed by 5 bases and the J gene end by 2 bases; junction bases not matched to a gene: 5. The CDR3 totals 14 residues. CDR3 protein: CASSPFSGTYEQYF. The CDR3 DNA sequence: TGTGCCAGCAGTCCCTTTAGCGGGACCTACGAGCAGTACTTC.

V usage is TRBV18 and J usage is TRBJ1-1; D is uncertain. This CDR3 spans 14 amino acids. Trimming removed 3 bases at V and 2 bases at J, with 10 bases between. Germline V lookup: CDR1 KGHSH, CDR2 LQKENI. The CDR3 is CASSPALGNTEAFF. For the CDR3, the DNA is TGTGCCAGCTCACCCGCACTAGGTAACACTGAAGCTTTCTTT.

The rearrangement joins TRBV6-1 to TRBJ1-5; D ambiguous. The germline CDR1 and CDR2 sequences are MNHNS and SASEGT. V was trimmed by 1 base and J by 7 bases, leaving 5 bases between them. This CDR3 spans 12 amino acids. The CDR3 region has the DNA TGTGCCAGCAGTGAAGGGAGCCAGCCCCAGCATTTT. Residues: CASSEGSQPQHF.

The chain uses TRBV7-8 and TRBJ2-3; 10 bases fit TRBD2. Germline V gene sequence: CDR1 SGHVS, CDR2 FQNEAQ. This CDR3 has 16 residues. The junction had 7 bases not matched to a gene; V was cut back by 5 bases and J by 2 bases. In DNA, the CDR3 is TGTGCCAGCAGCCGAAACCTAGCGGGAGTCACAGATACGCAGTATTTT. Its translation: CASSRNLAGVTDTQYF.

The chain carries TRBV7-9 and TRBJ2-7; 8 bases align to TRBD2. The CDR3 covers 12 residues. V lost 8 bases, J lost 4 bases, and 4 bases stayed unmatched. Per the germline V gene, CDR1 is SEHNR and CDR2 is FQNEAQ (reference sequence). CDR3 sequence: CASSTSGYEQYF. In nucleotides, the CDR3 is TGTGCCAGCTCAACTAGCGGTTACGAGCAGTACTTC. Drawing the rest from reference TRBV7-9 and TRBJ2-7, the complete variable domain is DTGVSQNPRHKITKRGQNVTFRCDPISEHNRLYWYRQTLGQGPEFLTYFQNEAQLEKSRLLSDRFSAERPKGSFSTLEIQRTEQGDSAMYLCASSTSGYEQYFGPGTRLTVT.

This clone counts as medium-sized. The genes are TRBV4-3 and TRBJ2-2; 9 nucleotides agree with TRBD2. Germline V lookup: CDR1 LGHNA, CDR2 YSLEER. The CDR3 totals 17 residues. V shed 1 base, J shed 5 bases, and the junction held 8 bases outside the gene matches. The CDR3 loop is CASSQAWASGTTGELFF. CDR3 nucleotide sequence: TGCGCCAGCAGCCAAGCGTGGGCTAGCGGGACTACCGGGGAGCTGTTTTTT.

J is TRBJ2-3 and V is TRBV27; D is possibly TRBD2 (5 bases). Deletions cut 5 bases from V and 3 bases from J, with 18 bases between. The germline gives CDR1 MNHEY, CDR2 SMNVEV (reference sequence). The CDR3 spans 16 residues. CDR3 loop: CASSEGSRGRTDTQYF. The CDR3 DNA is TGTGCCAGCAGTGAGGGCTCGCGAGGGAGAACAGATACGCAGTATTTT.

The chain has TRBV27 and TRBJ2-7, with 10 bases matching TRBD1. CDR1 is MNHEY, CDR2 SMNVEV, per germline (reference sequence). Trimming took 6 bases from V and 2 from J; bases not matched to a gene: 13. The CDR3 extends over 17 amino acids. Here the CDR3 DNA reads TGTGCCAGCAGCCTGATAGGGGGACAGGGGTGGGCCTACGAGCAGTACTTC. It yields the protein CASSLIGGQGWAYEQYF.

Only one count was recorded for this clone. The chain uses TRBV30 and TRBJ2-2, with D uncertain. The CDR3 length is 14 residues. The V and J ends lost 0 bases and 7 bases respectively, with 12 bases between them. In germline, CDR1 is GTSNPN, CDR2 SVGIG (reference sequence). CDR3 sequence reads: CAWSVLRAGGELFF. For the CDR3, the DNA is TGTGCCTGGAGTGTCCTTAGGGCCGGCGGGGAGCTGTTTTTT. Drawing the rest from reference TRBV30 and TRBJ2-2, the complete variable domain is SQTIHQWPATLVQPVGSPLSLECTVEGTSNPNLYWYRQAAGRGLQLLFYSVGIGQISSEVPQNLSASRPQDRQFILSSKKLLLSDSGFYLCAWSVLRAGGELFFGEGSRLTVL.

The CDR3 DNA sequence: TGTGCCAGCAGTTTATACCCCCCGGGTGTCGAATGGGGAGGCTACACCTTC. Protein: CASSLYPPGVEWGGYTF. J is TRBJ1-2 and V is TRBV7-6; unclear D gene. The length of the CDR3 is 17 residues. Germline lookup yields CDR1 SGHVS and CDR2 FNYEAQ. V gave up 6 bases and J gave up 8 bases, with 28 bases separating them.

The chain links TRBV6-5 to TRBJ2-7; 7 bases are a match to TRBD2. This CDR3 is built from 13 residues. J lost 11 bases, V lost 0 bases, and 7 bases had no gene match. CDR1 and CDR2 from the germline V gene are MNHEY and SVGAGI. CDR3 in amino acids: CASSYSDRGEEYF. The CDR3, as DNA: TGTGCCAGCAGTTACTCTGATCGGGGGGAGGAGTACTTC.

This sequence joins TRBV5-1 and TRBJ2-3, with no clear D. This CDR3 has 14 amino acids. The germline V gene has CDR1 SGHRS and CDR2 YFSETQ. V was pared by 4 bases and J by 6 bases, with 15 bases between. Written as DNA, the CDR3 is TGCGCCAGCAGCCCGGATCCGAGCATGGATACGCAGTATTTT. It is translated as CASSPDPSMDTQYF.

This chain links TRBV6-5 with TRBJ2-1; TRBD2 agrees at 9 bases. The length of the CDR3 is 14 residues. CDR1 MNHEY and CDR2 SVGAGI come from the germline V gene. Unmatched junction bases numbered 6, after V lost 6 bases and J lost 6 bases. CDR3 protein: CASRKTSGANEQFF. The CDR3 DNA sequence: TGTGCCAGCAGGAAGACTAGCGGTGCCAATGAGCAGTTCTTC.

This rearrangement joins TRBV28 to TRBJ2-5; a weak D match, TRBD2 (5 bases). The CDR3 has 17 residues. Germline values: CDR1 MDHEN, CDR2 SYDVKM. V lost 8 bases and J lost 4, with 26 bases in between. The CDR3 reads CASYPGIGRLSRETQYF. In nucleotides, the CDR3 is TGTGCCAGCTACCCCGGGATTGGACGGCTTTCAAGAGAGACCCAGTACTTC. Looking up the rest from reference TRBV28 and TRBJ2-5 gives the full variable domain: DVKVTQSSRYLVKRTGEKVFLECVQDMDHENMFWYRQDPGLGLRLIYFSYDVKMKEKGDIPEGYSVSREKKERFSLILESASTNQTSMYLCASYPGIGRLSRETQYFGPGTRLLVL.

The chain couples TRBV2 to TRBJ2-5; the match to TRBD2 covers 12 bases. The CDR3 covers 14 residues. From germline, CDR1 is SNHLY and CDR2 FYNNEI. V lost 7 bases, J lost 5 bases, and 5 bases stayed unmatched. The DNA for the CDR3 is TGTGCCAGCAAGGTGCTAGCGGGGGGGGAGACCCAGTACTTC. Its translation: CASKVLAGGETQYF.

This chain links TRBV6-5 with TRBJ2-7; 9 nucleotides line up with TRBD1. The CDR3 spans 16 residues. Germline V gene sequence: CDR1 MNHEY, CDR2 SVGAGI. With 0 bases clipped from V and 3 bases from J, the junction kept 6 bases outside the gene matches. The CDR3 reads CASSYSGTGNSYEQYF. CDR3 DNA sequence: TGTGCCAGCAGTTACTCTGGGACAGGGAACAGCTACGAGCAGTACTTC.

The V and J genes are TRBV5-1 and TRBJ2-2, with a possible D match to TRBD1 (6 bases). Trimming cost V 6 bases and J 4 bases, with 16 bases left between them. This CDR3 comprises 15 residues. Germline V gene lookup returns CDR1 SGHRS and CDR2 YFSETQ. The CDR3 nucleotides read TGCGCCAGCACGTTGGAGACAGGATCCACCGGGGAGCTGTTTTTT. This codes for CASTLETGSTGELFF.

The rearrangement uses TRBV20-1 and TRBJ2-1; no firm D call. CDR3 length: 11 amino acids. Between the trimmed V and J ends, which lost 7 bases and 6 bases, there was a span of 10 bases. The V gene's germline CDR1 is DFQATT and CDR2 SNEGSKA (reference sequence). The CDR3 nucleotides read TGCAGTGTTGCTGGAAGCAATGAGCAGTTCTTC. As protein: CSVAGSNEQFF.